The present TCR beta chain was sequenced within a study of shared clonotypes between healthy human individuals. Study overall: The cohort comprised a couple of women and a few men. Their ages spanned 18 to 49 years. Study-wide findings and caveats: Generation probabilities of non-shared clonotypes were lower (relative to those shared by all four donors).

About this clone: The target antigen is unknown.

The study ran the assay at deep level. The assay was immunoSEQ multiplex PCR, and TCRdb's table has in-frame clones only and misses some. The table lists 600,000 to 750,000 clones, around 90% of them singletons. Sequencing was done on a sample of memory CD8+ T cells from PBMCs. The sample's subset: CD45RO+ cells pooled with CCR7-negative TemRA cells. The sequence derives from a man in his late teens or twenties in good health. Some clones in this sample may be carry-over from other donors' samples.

CDR3 bases: TGTGCCAGCAGTTTATGGTATAGGGAAGGGATAATCCAGCCCCAGCATTTT. As protein: CASSLWYREGIIQPQHF. V and J are TRBV28 and TRBJ1-5; D is unresolved. This CDR3 is built from 17 residues. Germline V gives CDR1 MDHEN, CDR2 SYDVKM. With 0 bases removed from V and 7 bases from J, the gap between germline ends came to 19 bases. The whole variable domain, filled in from reference TRBV28 and TRBJ1-5, reads DVKVTQSSRYLVKRTGEKVFLECVQDMDHENMFWYRQDPGLGLRLIYFSYDVKMKEKGDIPEGYSVSREKKERFSLILESASTNQTSMYLCASSLWYREGIIQPQHFGDGTRLSIL.